This is a list of T cell receptor beta chains from one sample in a study of vaccination and CD4 T cells after COVID-19. MiXCR was run by TCRdb on the PCR reads, yielding one entry per CDR3 protein. In the table there are 15,000 to 20,000 distinct CDR3 sequences, roughly half of which are singletons. These TCRs' antigens remain unknown. Source: CD4+ T cells from blood, cultured in vitro, taken about 7 months after SARS-CoV-2 vaccination. These receptor sequences come from a human donor who had recovered from COVID-19. CDR3s include the opening cysteine and the closing phenylalanine or tryptophan. A D gene is named only where the DNA matches it firmly. Size tells how often a clone was seen (once, few, many) or the class of an expanded clone, and some rows leave it out.

v_gene	j_gene	d_gene	abundance	CDR3aa	CDR3nt
TRBV7-2	TRBJ2-3	TRBD2	NA	CASSLFLAGTDTQYF	TGTGCCAGCAGCTTATTTCTAGCGGGCACAGATACGCAGTATTTT
TRBV6-5	TRBJ1-5	NA	NA	CASSYEQSPLGQPQHF	TGTGCCAGCAGTTATGAACAGTCCCCCCTGGGCCAGCCCCAGCATTTT
TRBV2	TRBJ2-7	NA	NA	CASSDRSRLPHEQYF	TGTGCCAGCAGTGATAGGTCCAGGCTCCCCCACGAGCAGTACTTC
TRBV7-9	TRBJ2-5	TRBD1	NA	CASSLGRGRQETQYF	TGTGCCAGCAGCTTAGGTAGGGGGCGGCAAGAGACCCAGTACTTC
TRBV6-5	TRBJ2-7	NA	NA	CASSYSPVPSYEQYF	TGTGCCAGCAGTTACTCTCCGGTTCCCTCCTACGAGCAGTACTTC
TRBV5-4	TRBJ2-5	TRBD1	NA	CASSLGDRALKTQYF	TGTGCCAGCAGCTTGGGGGACAGGGCACTGAAGACCCAGTACTTC
TRBV10-3	TRBJ1-1	NA	NA	CAISGKGSGEAFF	TGTGCCATCAGTGGTAAGGGATCAGGTGAAGCTTTCTTT
TRBV20-1	TRBJ1-2	NA	NA	CSARDRVSYGYTF	TGCAGTGCTAGAGACAGGGTCAGCTATGGCTACACCTTC
TRBV27	TRBJ2-3	NA	NA	CASSPLDSTDTQYF	TGTGCCAGCAGTCCCCTGGACAGCACAGATACGCAGTATTTT
TRBV6-1	TRBJ1-5	NA	few	CASSLLTNQPQHF	TGTGCCAGCAGTCTACTAACAAATCAGCCCCAGCATTTT
TRBV7-9	TRBJ1-2	TRBD1	NA	CASSPPGQGVSNYGYTF	TGTGCCAGCAGCCCCCCGGGACAGGGGGTGTCTAACTATGGCTACACCTTC
TRBV20-1	TRBJ2-1	NA	NA	CSGHLYDEQFF	TGCAGTGGTCATCTTTATGATGAGCAGTTCTTC
TRBV20-1	TRBJ2-7	NA	NA	CSSLPTGTYEQYF	TGCAGTTCCCTACCGACTGGGACCTACGAGCAGTACTTC
TRBV10-3	TRBJ2-5	NA	few	CAISDGSEETQYF	TGTGCCATCAGTGACGGATCAGAAGAGACCCAGTACTTC
TRBV15	TRBJ1-2	TRBD1	few	CATRRARGRGGTGYTF	TGTGCCACCAGACGGGCCAGGGGGCGCGGTGGAACGGGCTACACCTTC
TRBV7-9	TRBJ1-2	NA	NA	CASSRGRQSLYGYTF	TGTGCCAGCAGCCGCGGGCGACAGAGCCTGTATGGCTACACCTTC
TRBV12-3/TRBV12-4	TRBJ2-5	NA	NA	CASSLGRDETQYF	TGTGCCAGCAGTTTGGGGCGGGATGAGACCCAGTACTTC
TRBV6-1	TRBJ1-1	NA	once	CASSLRLALNTEAFF	TGTGCCAGCAGCCTCCGTTTGGCCCTAAACACTGAAGCTTTCTTT
TRBV7-2	TRBJ2-2	NA	NA	CASSHANTGELFF	TGTGCCAGCTCCCACGCGAACACCGGGGAGCTGTTTTTT
TRBV18	TRBJ2-5	NA	NA	CASSPDFQETQYF	TGTGCCAGCTCACCGGACTTCCAAGAGACCCAGTACTTC